This T cell receptor beta chain was sequenced during a study of CD8+CD57+ T cells in acquired aplastic anemia. Previously, flow cytometry had revealed CD8+CD57+ cell expansion in the patients chosen for sequencing. Germline loops: CDR1 ENHRY, CDR2 SYGVKD. The CDR3 covers 13 residues. Concerning this clonotype itself: Germline is not matched at one junction end, which may reflect a read error.

Genomic DNA served as template for TCR beta VDJ and CDR3 profiling. TCRdb redid the calling of the reads with MiXCR, one entry per CDR3 protein. There are 150,000 or so distinct CDR3 sequences in the sample; less than 60% occur only once, and under 1.2% lies in the top ten. The TCR was taken from a human donor with aplastic anemia. What was sequenced was sorted CD4+, CD8+, or CD8+CD57+ T cells (not recorded which) from PBMCs. The chain uses TRBV10-3 and TRBJ2-7; D is uncertain. CDR3 in DNA: TGCGCCATCAGTCCGACATGGGCCAACGAGCAGTACTTC. This gives the protein CAISPTWANEQYF.